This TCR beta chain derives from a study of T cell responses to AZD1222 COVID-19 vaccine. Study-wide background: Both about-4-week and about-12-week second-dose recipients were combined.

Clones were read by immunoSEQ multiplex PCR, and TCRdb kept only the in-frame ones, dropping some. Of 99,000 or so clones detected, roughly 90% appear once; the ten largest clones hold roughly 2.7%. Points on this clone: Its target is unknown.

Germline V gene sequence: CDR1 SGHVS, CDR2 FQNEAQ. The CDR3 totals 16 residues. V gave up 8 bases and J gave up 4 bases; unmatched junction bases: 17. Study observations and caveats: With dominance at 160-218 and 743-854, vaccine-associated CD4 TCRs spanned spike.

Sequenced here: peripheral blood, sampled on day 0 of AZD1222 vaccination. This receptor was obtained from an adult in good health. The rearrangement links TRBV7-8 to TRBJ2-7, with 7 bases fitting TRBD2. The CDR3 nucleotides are TGTGCCAGCCGGCCGAGGGAGGGACCTCCCACGTACGAGCAGTACTTC. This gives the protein CASRPREGPPTYEQYF.